This T cell receptor beta chain was captured in a study of blood T cell repertoires in COVID-19. Under the authors' procedure: Reference gene primer amplification yielded estimated nucleated cell counts. The assay was immunoSEQ multiplex PCR, and TCRdb's table has in-frame clones only and misses some. V, J and clone size derive from that table, while D and trimming were established from the DNA sequence. There are roughly 230,000 clones in the sample; less than 85% occur only once, and around 3.5% lies in the top ten. With 2 bases removed from V and 13 bases from J, the gap between germline ends came to 12 bases. This CDR3 is built from 12 residues. Per germline, CDR1 MDHEN and CDR2 SYDVKM.

This receptor was taken from a woman over 75 with acute or convalescent COVID-19. This chain joins TRBV28 and TRBJ1-5; D is unresolved. Input material: peripheral blood. The CDR3 nucleotides are TGTGCCAGCAGTTTACTCCCCTCGGGGCAGCATTTT. It specifies CASSLLPSGQHF.